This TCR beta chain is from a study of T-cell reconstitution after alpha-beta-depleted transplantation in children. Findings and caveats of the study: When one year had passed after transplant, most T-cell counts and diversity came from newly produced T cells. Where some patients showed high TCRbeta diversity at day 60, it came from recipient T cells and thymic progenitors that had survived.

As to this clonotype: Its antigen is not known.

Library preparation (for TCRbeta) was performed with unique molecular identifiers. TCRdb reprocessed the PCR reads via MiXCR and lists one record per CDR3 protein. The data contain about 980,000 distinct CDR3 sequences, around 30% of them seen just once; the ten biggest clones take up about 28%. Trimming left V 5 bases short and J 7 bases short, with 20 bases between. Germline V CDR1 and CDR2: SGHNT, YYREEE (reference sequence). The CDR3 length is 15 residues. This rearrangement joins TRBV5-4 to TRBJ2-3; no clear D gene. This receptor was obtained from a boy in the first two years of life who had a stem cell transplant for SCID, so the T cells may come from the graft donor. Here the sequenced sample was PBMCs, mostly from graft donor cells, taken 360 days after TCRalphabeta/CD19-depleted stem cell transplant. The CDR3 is CASSRAPALKNTQYF. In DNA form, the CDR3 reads TGTGCCAGCAGTCGAGCCCCCGCCTTGAAAAATACGCAGTATTTT.